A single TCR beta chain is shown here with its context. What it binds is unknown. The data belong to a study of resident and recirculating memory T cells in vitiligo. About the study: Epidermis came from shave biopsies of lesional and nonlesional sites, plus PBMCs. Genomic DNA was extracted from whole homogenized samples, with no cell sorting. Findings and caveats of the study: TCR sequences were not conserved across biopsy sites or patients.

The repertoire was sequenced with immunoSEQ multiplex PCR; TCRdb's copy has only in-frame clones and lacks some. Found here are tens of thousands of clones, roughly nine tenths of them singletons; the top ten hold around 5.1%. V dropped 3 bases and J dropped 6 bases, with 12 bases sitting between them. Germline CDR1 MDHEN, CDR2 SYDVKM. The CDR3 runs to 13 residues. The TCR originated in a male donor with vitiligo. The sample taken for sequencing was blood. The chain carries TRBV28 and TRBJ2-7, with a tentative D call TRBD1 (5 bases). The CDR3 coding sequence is TGTGCCAGCAGTTTGCAGGCAGGGTCCGAGCAGTACTTC. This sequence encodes CASSLQAGSEQYF.